These T cell receptor beta chains were read from a single sample in a study of blood T cell repertoires in COVID-19. Method: immunoSEQ multiplex PCR; TCRdb's copy keeps in-frame clones and lacks some. The sample has 47,000 or so clones, 81% seen once; the top ten hold approximately 20%. What was sequenced was peripheral blood. The receptors here all came from a woman older than 75 with COVID-19, enrolled during active disease. Both conserved end residues are part of each CDR3. A D gene is named only where the DNA matches it firmly. Part of the rows lack a size; the others show once, few, many or a class for expanded clones.

J,length,size,D,V,CDR3,DNA
TRBJ2-1,15,-,TRBD2,TRBV27,CASSPGLAAYNEQFF,TGTGCCAGCAGTCCGGGACTAGCCGCCTACAATGAGCAGTTCTTC
TRBJ2-7,15,-,TRBD2,TRBV28,CASSVTSGRSYEQYF,TGTGCCAGCAGCGTAACTAGCGGACGCTCCTACGAGCAGTACTTC
TRBJ2-7,14,-,-,TRBV6-2/TRBV6-3,CASSYPGEVREQYF,TGTGCCAGCAGTTACCCCGGGGAAGTAAGGGAGCAGTACTTC
TRBJ1-5,14,-,-,TRBV28,CASRKAVRFQPQHF,TGTGCCAGCAGAAAGGCGGTGAGATTCCAGCCCCAGCATTTT
TRBJ1-5,14,-,TRBD1,TRBV3-1/TRBV3-2,CASSRGQANQPQHF,TGTGCCAGCAGCCGGGGACAGGCAAATCAGCCCCAGCATTTT
TRBJ2-7,13,-,-,TRBV3-1/TRBV3-2,CASSQSAPGEQYF,TGTGCCAGCAGCCAGAGCGCTCCGGGGGAGCAGTACTTC
TRBJ1-1,14,-,-,TRBV14,CASSQSGWGAEAFF,TGTGCCAGCAGCCAAAGTGGATGGGGGGCTGAAGCTTTCTTT
TRBJ2-1,13,-,-,TRBV5-1,CASSLEQNNEQFF,TGCGCCAGCAGCTTGGAACAGAACAATGAGCAGTTCTTC
TRBJ2-7,18,-,-,TRBV7-9,CASTPLGVRVVSSYEQYF,TGTGCCAGCACGCCCCTCGGGGTTAGGGTAGTTTCTTCCTACGAGCAGTACTTC
TRBJ2-7,16,-,-,TRBV7-9,CASSVSGTPTTYEQYF,TGTGCCAGCAGCGTATCCGGGACACCGACGACCTACGAGCAGTACTTC
TRBJ2-7,14,few,TRBD1,TRBV19,CASNPGTGPYEQYF,TGTGCCAGTAACCCCGGGACAGGGCCCTACGAGCAGTACTTC
TRBJ2-1,16,-,TRBD2,TRBV4-2,CASSPLAGSEGNEQFF,TGTGCCAGCAGCCCCTTAGCGGGAAGTGAGGGCAATGAGCAGTTCTTC
TRBJ2-3,15,few,-,TRBV29-1,CSVEDGHKSQDTQYF,TGCAGCGTTGAAGACGGACACAAAAGTCAAGATACGCAGTATTTT
TRBJ2-3,13,once,TRBD2,TRBV30,CAWSFGGSGTQYF,TGTGCCTGGAGCTTTGGCGGGAGTGGTACGCAGTATTTT
TRBJ2-7,13,-,-,TRBV7-2,CASTSFGLYEQYF,TGTGCCAGCACCTCCTTTGGGCTTTACGAGCAGTACTTC
TRBJ2-2,19,-,TRBD2,TRBV6-1,CASSGHRVAGGPGTGELFF,TGTGCCAGCAGTGGCCATCGGGTAGCGGGAGGGCCGGGCACCGGGGAGCTGTTTTTT
TRBJ2-3,14,once,-,TRBV7-9,CASSSIAVTDTQYF,TGTGCCAGCAGCTCCATAGCGGTAACAGATACGCAGTATTTT
TRBJ1-6,13,few,-,TRBV2,CASTGERNSPLHF,TGTGCCAGCACAGGGGAGAGGAATTCACCCCTCCACTTT
TRBJ2-7,14,-,-,TRBV4-1,CASSQEGRLYEQYF,TGCGCCAGCAGCCAAGAAGGCAGGCTCTACGAGCAGTACTTC